Below are 11 T cell receptor beta chains sequenced from a single sample in a study of shared clonotypes between healthy human individuals. This table comes from immunoSEQ multiplex PCR, and its TCRdb copy is limited to in-frame clones, with some not included. Found here are fewer than 350,000 clones, roughly 91% of them singletons; the top ten hold around 16%. Sample: memory CD8+ T cells sorted from blood. Subset reported: CD45RO+ cells pooled with CCR7-negative TemRA cells. These receptors originate from a man younger than 30 in good health.

This chain uses TRBV29-1 with TRBJ1-4; D gene uncertain. This CDR3 has 13 residues. V was shortened by 5 bases and J by 0 bases, with 7 bases between the two germline ends. The V gene's germline CDR1 is SQVTM and CDR2 ANQGSEA. The DNA of the CDR3 is TGCAGCGTTTGGGCCTCAACTAATGAAAAACTGTTTTTT. Protein: CSVWASTNEKLFF.

The genes are TRBV7-9 and TRBJ1-5; TRBD1 aligns across 8 bases. The CDR3 sequence is 15 residues long. Trimming removed 5 bases from V and 3 bases from J; junction bases left unmatched: 6. The germline V gene encodes CDR1 SEHNR and CDR2 FQNEAQ (reference sequence). This CDR3 is CASSPGQGHNQPQHF. The CDR3 region has the DNA TGTGCCAGCAGCCCAGGACAGGGTCACAATCAGCCCCAGCATTTT.

About this clone: The same CDR3 also results from other DNA sequences found in this sample. The chain combines TRBV5-1 with TRBJ1-5; D unclear. V was cut by 0 bases and J by 0 bases, with 1 base left in between. Looked up from germline, CDR1 is SGHRS and CDR2 is YFSETQ. This CDR3 contains 13 residues. CDR3 sequence: CASSLASNQPQHF. As DNA, the CDR3 is TGCGCCAGCAGCTTGGCTAGCAATCAGCCCCAGCATTTT.

This chain joins TRBV15 and TRBJ2-5; TRBD1 is a possible D gene (6 bases). Deletions cut 3 bases from V and 2 bases from J, with 13 bases between. In germline, CDR1 is LNHNV, CDR2 YYDKDF (reference sequence). The CDR3 spans 15 residues. CDR3 sequence (DNA): TGTGCCACCAGCAGTTTCGGACAGCTACAAGAGACCCAGTACTTC. It translates to CATSSFGQLQETQYF.

The J gene is TRBJ1-2, the V gene TRBV6-6; no reliable D call. V lost 5 bases and J 6 bases, leaving 7 bases between the germline ends. Germline-derived CDR1 and CDR2 are MNHNY and SVGAGI (reference sequence). The CDR3 is 11 amino acids. The CDR3 bases are TGTGCCAGCAGTACCAGTGATGGCTACACCTTC. It yields the protein CASSTSDGYTF.

The chain uses TRBV7-9 and TRBJ2-7, with 11 bases that match TRBD2. Germline V CDR1 and CDR2: SEHNR, FQNEAQ (reference sequence). The CDR3 is 17 amino acids. With 4 bases clipped from V and 1 base from J, the junction kept 9 bases outside the gene matches. The CDR3 sequence is CASSSTSGSSLSYEQYF. The CDR3 region has the DNA TGTGCCAGCAGCTCAACTAGCGGGAGTTCCCTATCCTACGAGCAGTACTTC.

The chain couples TRBV2 to TRBJ2-7, with D possibly called TRBD1 or TRBD2 (5 bases each). V lost 4 bases and J 3 bases, leaving 7 bases between the germline ends. The CDR3 has 12 amino acids. Germline V CDR1 and CDR2: SNHLY, FYNNEI. CDR3 region: CASSGGYYEQYF. The CDR3 region has the DNA TGTGCCAGCAGTGGGGGGTACTACGAGCAGTACTTC.

This sequence joins TRBV10-1 and TRBJ2-7; 9 positions match TRBD1. CDR1 is WNHNN, CDR2 SYGVQD, per germline (reference sequence). The CDR3 length is 14 residues. V was clipped by 5 bases and J by 2 bases; unmatched bases: 4. CDR3 region: CASSTGQGPYEQYF. The CDR3 DNA sequence: TGCGCCAGCAGTACCGGACAGGGGCCCTACGAGCAGTACTTC.

CDR3 DNA: TGCGCCAGCAGCCAAGATTCAACAGGGGCGACCCAGTACTTC. Translation gives CASSQDSTGATQYF. The chain combines TRBV4-1 with TRBJ2-5; the match to TRBD1 covers 7 bases. The CDR3 extends over 14 amino acids. CDR1 and CDR2 (germline): MGHRA, YSYEKL. Losses at the gene ends were 0 bases for V and 7 bases for J; bases not matched to a gene: 5.

V usage is TRBV5-1 and J usage is TRBJ2-1; D gene ambiguous. The CDR3 runs 13 residues. V gave up 5 bases and J gave up 3 bases, with 9 bases separating them. Germline CDR1 and CDR2: SGHRS and YFSETQ. The CDR3 protein is CASSLYLYNEQFF. The CDR3 nucleotides are TGCGCCAGCAGTCTCTACCTCTACAATGAGCAGTTCTTC.

This clone was seen only a few times. The chain couples TRBV7-9 to TRBJ2-7, with a weak D call TRBD1 (5 bases). V lost 7 bases and J lost 0, with 7 bases in between. The CDR3 has 12 amino acids. The germline V gene has CDR1 SEHNR and CDR2 FQNEAQ (reference sequence). The CDR3 protein is CASKGLSYEQYF. The CDR3 nucleotides are TGTGCCAGCAAGGGGCTCTCCTACGAGCAGTACTTC.